The 18 T cell receptor beta chains below all came from one sample that was sequenced in a study of control samples from healthy donors and cancer patients. Measured with immunoSEQ multiplex PCR; TCRdb has only the in-frame clones, and not every one. The data hold fewer than 150,000 clones, with around nine tenths observed a single time. Sequenced sample: blood. The receptor source for this set is a man aged 18 to 35 in good health.

The chain carries TRBV5-1 and TRBJ2-7; 13 nucleotides agree with TRBD2. The V and J ends lost 4 bases and 4 bases, in that order; junction bases with no gene match: 8. The CDR3 covers 16 residues. Germline CDR1 and CDR2: SGHRS and YFSETQ. CDR3 sequence reads: CASSLTSGGAGYEQYF. The CDR3 coding sequence is TGCGCCAGCAGCCTTACTAGCGGGGGGGCCGGGTACGAGCAGTACTTC.

The V and J genes are TRBV30 and TRBJ1-1; D call uncertain. V lost 0 bases and J 9 bases, leaving 11 bases between the germline ends. CDR3 size: 12 residues. Germline assignment: CDR1 GTSNPN and CDR2 SVGIG (reference sequence). DNA for the CDR3: TGTGCCTGGAGTGTAACTCGGGCCCAAGCTTTCTTT. Protein: CAWSVTRAQAFF.

This chain connects TRBV5-1 to TRBJ1-4; 10 positions match TRBD1. CDR1 and CDR2 (germline): SGHRS, YFSETQ. V was clipped by 3 bases and J by 7 bases; unmatched bases: 3. The CDR3 runs to 14 residues. The CDR3 sequence: CASSSGTGVEKLFF. The CDR3 DNA reads as TGCGCCAGCAGCTCCGGGACAGGGGTTGAAAAACTGTTTTTT.

V is TRBV2 and J is TRBJ1-2; D gene uncertain. The CDR3 runs 10 residues. The germline CDR1 and CDR2 sequences are SNHLY and FYNNEI. V lost 8 bases to trimming and J lost 4 bases, with 5 bases between them. This CDR3 reads CASASYGYTF. CDR3 DNA sequence: TGTGCCAGCGCGAGCTATGGCTACACCTTC.

The chain employs TRBV24-1 and TRBJ2-1; D assignment may be TRBD1 or TRBD2 (5 bases each). There are 13 residues in the CDR3. CDR1 KGHDR and CDR2 SFDVKD come from the germline V gene. Trimming took off 5 bases at V and 4 bases at J, with 8 bases between the two ends. The CDR3 region has the DNA TGTGCCACCAGTGGGGACGGTTACAATGAGCAGTTCTTC. As protein: CATSGDGYNEQFF.

This clone was seen just once. The chain is built from TRBV9 and TRBJ1-5; D ambiguous. The CDR3 is made up of 13 amino acids. CDR1 and CDR2 (germline): SGDLS, YYNGEE. Trimming cost V 3 bases and J 9 bases, with 13 bases left between them. The CDR3 region is CASSAGLVGPQHF. As DNA, the CDR3 is TGTGCCAGCAGCGCGGGCCTGGTGGGGCCCCAGCATTTT.

The V and J genes are TRBV2 and TRBJ2-5, with a tentative D call TRBD1 (5 bases). Germline V gives CDR1 SNHLY, CDR2 FYNNEI. This CDR3 has 16 residues. The V end lost 1 base, the J end lost 1 base, and 13 bases lay between the germline ends. The CDR3 DNA reads TGTGCCAGCAGTGAAGTGGGGCTGGATACCCAAGAGACCCAGTACTTC. It encodes CASSEVGLDTQETQYF.

This chain uses TRBV7-2 with TRBJ1-1; D remains unclear. Germline CDR1 SGHTA, CDR2 FQGNSA. The CDR3 loop spans 14 amino acids. V gave up 5 bases and J gave up 1 base, with 11 bases separating them. CDR3 sequence reads: CASSPLVRNTEAFF. CDR3 coding DNA: TGTGCCAGCAGCCCACTAGTGAGGAACACTGAAGCTTTCTTT.

V is TRBV5-1 and J is TRBJ1-6; D is undetermined. V lost 3 bases and J 11 bases, leaving 9 bases between the germline ends. The CDR3 is 12 residues long. CDR1 SGHRS and CDR2 YFSETQ come from the germline V gene. The CDR3 region is CASSSDSAPLHF. The CDR3 DNA reads as TGCGCCAGCAGCTCGGACTCGGCACCCCTCCACTTT.

The chain has TRBV20-1 and TRBJ1-4; D is undetermined. The ends were cut back, 1 base at V and 6 bases at J, with 3 bases in the middle. The CDR3 is made up of 11 amino acids. Germline assignment: CDR1 DFQATT and CDR2 SNEGSKA (reference sequence). The CDR3 spells CSARGDEKLFF. The CDR3 nucleotides are TGCAGTGCTAGAGGTGATGAAAAACTGTTTTTT.

The CDR3 nucleotides read TGTGCCAGCAAAGGCGGGGGTTTCTACGAGCAGTACTTC. It codes for CASKGGGFYEQYF. The rearrangement joins TRBV6-5 to TRBJ2-7; 7 positions match TRBD2. The germline V gene has CDR1 MNHEY and CDR2 SVGAGI. V lost 7 bases and J lost 3; bases outside the gene matches: 6. The CDR3 extends over 13 amino acids.

The CDR3 here is CASSAFSQGVTEAFF. The CDR3 DNA follows: TGTGCCAGCAGCGCCTTTTCACAGGGAGTGACTGAAGCTTTCTTT. The gene calls are TRBV6-5 and TRBJ1-1; D is possibly TRBD1 (6 bases). Trimming removed 6 bases from V and 5 bases from J, with 19 bases in between. The length of the CDR3 is 15 residues. From germline, CDR1 is MNHEY and CDR2 SVGAGI.

The chain carries TRBV7-9 and TRBJ1-3, with D perhaps matching TRBD1 (5 bases). The V end was cut by 2 bases, the J end by 4 bases, with 15 bases between. This CDR3 comprises 16 residues. Germline V gene sequence: CDR1 SEHNR, CDR2 FQNEAQ (reference sequence). The CDR3 DNA is TGTGCCAGCAGCTTATTAGGGGTCAACTCGGGAAACACCATATATTTT. Its translation is CASSLLGVNSGNTIYF.

This clone was seen more than once but under ten times. The chain uses TRBV4-1 and TRBJ2-5; D may be TRBD1 (6 bases). The CDR3 loop spans 15 amino acids. Trimming took 0 bases from V and 5 from J, leaving 13 bases between them. Germline V gives CDR1 MGHRA, CDR2 YSYEKL. For the CDR3, the DNA is TGCGCCAGCAGCCAAGAGTGGGGGCCGGGGGAGACCCAGTACTTC. This gives the protein CASSQEWGPGETQYF.

V and J are TRBV2 and TRBJ1-2; weak D call: TRBD1 (5 bases). The V end lost 6 bases, the J end lost 8 bases, and 16 bases lay between the germline ends. This CDR3 has 13 amino acids. Germline V gene data show CDR1 as SNHLY and CDR2 as FYNNEI. The chain's CDR3 is CASRAGTRGGYTF. In nucleotides, the CDR3 is TGTGCCAGCAGGGCCGGGACCCGTGGCGGCTACACCTTC.

The V call is TRBV11-2, the J call TRBJ1-2; unclear D gene. CDR1 and CDR2 from the germline V gene are SGHAT and FQNNGV. The CDR3 spans 14 residues. Trimming shortened V by 0 bases and J by 7 bases, and 12 bases separated the two germline ends. CDR3 loop: CASSLEGGGTGYTF. The CDR3 DNA reads as TGTGCCAGCAGCTTAGAGGGTGGCGGAACTGGCTACACCTTC.

The V call is TRBV28, the J call TRBJ1-5; D is uncertain. V gave up 4 bases and J gave up 4 bases, with 8 bases separating them. The CDR3 runs 13 residues. Per germline, CDR1 MDHEN and CDR2 SYDVKM. The CDR3 spells CASSYIGNQPQHF. CDR3 sequence (DNA): TGTGCCAGCAGTTATATTGGTAATCAGCCCCAGCATTTT. Supplemented by reference TRBV28 and TRBJ1-5, the full variable domain reads DVKVTQSSRYLVKRTGEKVFLECVQDMDHENMFWYRQDPGLGLRLIYFSYDVKMKEKGDIPEGYSVSREKKERFSLILESASTNQTSMYLCASSYIGNQPQHFGDGTRLSIL.

In DNA, the CDR3 is TGTGCCAGCACCAACGGACAGTGGGCACACGGGGAGCTGTTTTTT. As protein: CASTNGQWAHGELFF. The chain is built from TRBV6-5 and TRBJ2-2; D may be TRBD1 (6 bases). Per the germline V gene, CDR1 is MNHEY and CDR2 is SVGAGI. The CDR3 is 15 residues long. V was cut by 7 bases and J by 7 bases, with 19 bases left in between.